This T cell receptor beta chain was sequenced for a study of blood T cell repertoires in COVID-19. Study information: Acute and convalescent COVID-19 specimens originated in the United States, Italy and Spain. In each case, the material was cDNA or gDNA derived from T cells, B-cell-depleted T cells, or PBMCs.

Germline V gives CDR1 LNHNV, CDR2 YYDKDF (reference sequence). The ends lost 5 bases at V and 4 bases at J; junction bases unmatched: 5. This CDR3 is built from 14 residues. Original methodology: Researchers report that nucleated cell counts were estimated from reference gene primer amplification. Generated by immunoSEQ multiplex PCR, the TCRdb table keeps only in-frame clones and is missing some. The V and J calls and the clone size are those of that table, but D and trimming were determined from the DNA. The table has about 180,000 clones, roughly nine tenths seen once; the top ten hold roughly 20%.

Sequenced input: peripheral blood. This clonotype originated in a man aged 65-85 years with active or convalescent COVID-19. This chain connects TRBV15 to TRBJ1-5; 7 bases are a match to TRBD1. The CDR3 nucleotides read TGTGCCACCAGCCGAACGGGACAGAATCAGCCCCAGCATTTT. This codes for CATSRTGQNQPQHF. Full variable domain (rest looked up from reference TRBV15 and TRBJ1-5): DAMVIQNPRYQVTQFGKPVTLSCSQTLNHNVMYWYQQKSSQAPKLLFHYYDKDFNNEADTPDNFQSRRPNTSFCFLDIRSPGLGDTAMYLCATSRTGQNQPQHFGDGTRLSIL.